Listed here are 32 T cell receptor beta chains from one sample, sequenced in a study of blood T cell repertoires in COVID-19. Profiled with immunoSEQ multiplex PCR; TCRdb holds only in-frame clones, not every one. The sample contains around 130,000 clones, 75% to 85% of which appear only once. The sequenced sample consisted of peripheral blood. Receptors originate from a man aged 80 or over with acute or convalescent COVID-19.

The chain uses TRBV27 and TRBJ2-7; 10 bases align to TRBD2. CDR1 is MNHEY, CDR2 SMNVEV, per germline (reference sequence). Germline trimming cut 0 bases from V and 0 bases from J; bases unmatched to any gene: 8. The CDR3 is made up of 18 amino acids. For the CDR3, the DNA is TGTGCCAGCAGTTTATCGAGGCCTAGCGGGGGTTACTCCTACGAGCAGTACTTC. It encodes CASSLSRPSGGYSYEQYF.

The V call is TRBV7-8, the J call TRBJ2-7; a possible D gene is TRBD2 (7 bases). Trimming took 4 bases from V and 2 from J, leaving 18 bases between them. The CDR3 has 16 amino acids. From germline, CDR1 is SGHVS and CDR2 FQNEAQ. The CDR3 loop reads CASSSAPAGAPYEQYF. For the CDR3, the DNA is TGTGCCAGCAGCTCGGCCCCGGCGGGGGCCCCCTACGAGCAGTACTTC.

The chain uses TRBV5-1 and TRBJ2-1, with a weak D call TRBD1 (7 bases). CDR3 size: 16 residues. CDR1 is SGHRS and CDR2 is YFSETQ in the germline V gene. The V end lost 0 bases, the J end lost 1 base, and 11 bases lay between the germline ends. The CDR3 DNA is TGCGCCAGCAGCTTGGGGTCAGGGGGGTCCTACAATGAGCAGTTCTTC. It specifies CASSLGSGGSYNEQFF.

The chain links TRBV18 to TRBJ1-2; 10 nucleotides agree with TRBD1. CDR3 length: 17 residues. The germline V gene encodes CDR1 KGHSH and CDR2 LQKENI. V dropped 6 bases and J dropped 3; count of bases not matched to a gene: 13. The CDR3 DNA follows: TGTGCCAGCTCCCGGGACAGGGGCCTTGTTGGGGACTATGGCTACACCTTC. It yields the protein CASSRDRGLVGDYGYTF.

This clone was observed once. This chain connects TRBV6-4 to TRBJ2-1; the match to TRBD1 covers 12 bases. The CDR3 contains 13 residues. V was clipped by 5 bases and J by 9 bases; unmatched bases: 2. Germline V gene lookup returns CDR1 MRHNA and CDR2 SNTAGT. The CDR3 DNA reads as TGTGCCAGCAGTCCGGGACAGGGGGCTGAGCAGTTCTTC. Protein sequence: CASSPGQGAEQFF.

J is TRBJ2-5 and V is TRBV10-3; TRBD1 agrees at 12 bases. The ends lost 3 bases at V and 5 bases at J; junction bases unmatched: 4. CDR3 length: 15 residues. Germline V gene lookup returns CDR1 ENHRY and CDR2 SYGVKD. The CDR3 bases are TGTGCCATCAGTGACGGGACAGGGGGCCGTGAGACCCAGTACTTC. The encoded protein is CAISDGTGGRETQYF.

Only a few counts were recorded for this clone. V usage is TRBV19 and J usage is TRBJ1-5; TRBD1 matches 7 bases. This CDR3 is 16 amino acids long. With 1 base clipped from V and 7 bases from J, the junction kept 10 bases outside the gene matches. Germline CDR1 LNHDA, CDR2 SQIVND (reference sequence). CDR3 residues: CASSIGMATGNQPQHF. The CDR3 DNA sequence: TGTGCCAGTAGTATAGGTATGGCGACAGGGAACCAGCCCCAGCATTTT.

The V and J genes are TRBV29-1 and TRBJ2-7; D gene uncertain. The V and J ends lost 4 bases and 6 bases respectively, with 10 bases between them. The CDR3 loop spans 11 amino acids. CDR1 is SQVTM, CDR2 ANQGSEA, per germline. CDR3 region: CSVGGQSEQYF. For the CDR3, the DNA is TGCAGCGTTGGAGGCCAGTCCGAGCAGTACTTC.

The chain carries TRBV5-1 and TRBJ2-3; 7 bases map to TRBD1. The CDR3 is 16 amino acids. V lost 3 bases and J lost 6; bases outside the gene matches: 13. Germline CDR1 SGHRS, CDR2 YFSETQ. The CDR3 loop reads CASSSTGGRGFDTQYF. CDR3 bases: TGCGCCAGCAGCTCAACTGGGGGCAGGGGGTTTGATACGCAGTATTTT. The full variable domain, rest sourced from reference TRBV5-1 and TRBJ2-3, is KAGVTQTPRYLIKTRGQQVTLSCSPISGHRSVSWYQQTPGQGLQFLFEYFSETQRNKGNFPGRFSGRQFSNSRSEMNVSTLELGDSALYLCASSSTGGRGFDTQYFGPGTRLTVL.

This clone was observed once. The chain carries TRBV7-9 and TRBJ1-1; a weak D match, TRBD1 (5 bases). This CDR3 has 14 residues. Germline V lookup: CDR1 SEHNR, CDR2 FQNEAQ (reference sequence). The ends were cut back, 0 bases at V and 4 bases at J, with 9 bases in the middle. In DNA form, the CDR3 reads TGTGCCAGCAGCTTAGCGGGGGGGACCACTGAAGCTTTCTTT. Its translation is CASSLAGGTTEAFF.

The CDR3 reads CSVAVPGRENTIYF. The CDR3 DNA sequence: TGCAGCGTTGCGGTCCCTGGGCGAGAAAACACCATATATTTT. The V gene is TRBV29-1, the J gene TRBJ1-3; no clear D. V shed 4 bases and J shed 6 bases, with 16 bases lying between them. The CDR3 has 14 amino acids. CDR1 SQVTM and CDR2 ANQGSEA come from the germline V gene.

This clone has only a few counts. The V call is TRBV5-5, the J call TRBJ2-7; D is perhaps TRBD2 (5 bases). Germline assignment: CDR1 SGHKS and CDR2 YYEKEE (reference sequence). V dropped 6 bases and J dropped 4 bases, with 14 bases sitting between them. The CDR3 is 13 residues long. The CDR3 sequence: CASTPGLGYEQYF. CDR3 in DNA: TGTGCCAGCACTCCCGGACTGGGATACGAGCAGTACTTC. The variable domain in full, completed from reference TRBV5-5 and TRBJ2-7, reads DAGVTQSPTHLIKTRGQQVTLRCSPISGHKSVSWYQQVLGQGPQFIFQYYEKEERGRGNFPDRFSARQFPNYSSELNVNALLLGDSALYLCASTPGLGYEQYFGPGTRLTVT.

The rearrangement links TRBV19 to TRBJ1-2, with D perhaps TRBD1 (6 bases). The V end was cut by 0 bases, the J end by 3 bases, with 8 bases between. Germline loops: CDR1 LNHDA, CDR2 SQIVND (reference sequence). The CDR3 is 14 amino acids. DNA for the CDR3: TGTGCCAGTAGTATAGAAGGGACATACTATGGCTACACCTTC. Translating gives CASSIEGTYYGYTF.

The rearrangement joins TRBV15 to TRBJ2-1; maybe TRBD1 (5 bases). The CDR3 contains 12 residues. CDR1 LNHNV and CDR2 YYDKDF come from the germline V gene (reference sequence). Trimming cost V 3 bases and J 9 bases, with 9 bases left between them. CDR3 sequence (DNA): TGTGCCACCAGCAGGGAGCAGGGTGAGCAGTTCTTC. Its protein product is CATSREQGEQFF.

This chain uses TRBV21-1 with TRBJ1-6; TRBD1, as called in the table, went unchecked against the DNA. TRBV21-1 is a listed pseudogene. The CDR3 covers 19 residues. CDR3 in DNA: TGTGCCAGCAGCCCTCGACAGGGCAGCCCCCTCCATGTTAATTCACCCCTCCACTTT. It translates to CASSPRQGSPLHVNSPLHF.

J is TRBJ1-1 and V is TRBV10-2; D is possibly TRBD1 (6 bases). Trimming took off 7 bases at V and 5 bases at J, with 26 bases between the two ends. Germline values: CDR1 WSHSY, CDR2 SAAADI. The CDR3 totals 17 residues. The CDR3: CASTSTGFSGLWTEAFF. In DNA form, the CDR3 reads TGCGCCAGCACCTCTACAGGGTTTTCCGGCCTATGGACTGAAGCTTTCTTT.

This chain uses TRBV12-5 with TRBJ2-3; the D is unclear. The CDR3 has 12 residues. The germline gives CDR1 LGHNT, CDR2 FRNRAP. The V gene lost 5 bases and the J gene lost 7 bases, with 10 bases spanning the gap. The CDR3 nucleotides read TGTGCTAGTGGTCAGGAATGGAATACGCAGTATTTT. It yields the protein CASGQEWNTQYF.

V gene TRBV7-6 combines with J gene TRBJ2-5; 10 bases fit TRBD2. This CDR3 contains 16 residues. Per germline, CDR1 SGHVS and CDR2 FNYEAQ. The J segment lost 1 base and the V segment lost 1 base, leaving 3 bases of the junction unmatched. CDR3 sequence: CASSLGIAGGQETQYF. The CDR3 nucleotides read TGTGCCAGCAGCTTAGGGATAGCGGGGGGCCAAGAGACCCAGTACTTC.

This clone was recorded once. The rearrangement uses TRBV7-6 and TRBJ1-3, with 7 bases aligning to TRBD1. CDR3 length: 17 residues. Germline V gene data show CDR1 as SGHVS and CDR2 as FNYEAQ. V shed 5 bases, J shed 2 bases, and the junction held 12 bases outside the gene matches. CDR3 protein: CASSLEGTDRAGNTIYF. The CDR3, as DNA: TGTGCCAGCAGCCTAGAGGGGACCGACAGGGCTGGAAACACCATATATTTT.

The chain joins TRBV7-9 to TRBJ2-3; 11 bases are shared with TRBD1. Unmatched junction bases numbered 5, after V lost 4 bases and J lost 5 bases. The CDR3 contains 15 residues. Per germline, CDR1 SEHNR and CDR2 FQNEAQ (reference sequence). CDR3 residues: CASSYGQGARDTQYF. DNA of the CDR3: TGTGCCAGCAGCTACGGACAGGGGGCGCGAGATACGCAGTATTTT.

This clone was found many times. The CDR3 here is CASSPDRGLETQYF. In DNA, the CDR3 is TGTGCCAGCTCACCTGACAGGGGGCTAGAGACCCAGTACTTC. V and J are TRBV18 and TRBJ2-5; 10 bases match TRBD1. Per the germline V gene, CDR1 is KGHSH and CDR2 is LQKENI. The CDR3 totals 14 residues. With V trimmed by 3 bases and J by 4 bases, 2 bases remained unmatched.

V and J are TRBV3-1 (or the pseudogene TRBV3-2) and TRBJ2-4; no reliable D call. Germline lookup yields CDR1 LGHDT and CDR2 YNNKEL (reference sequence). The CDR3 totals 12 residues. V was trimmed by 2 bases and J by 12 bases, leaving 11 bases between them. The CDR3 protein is CASSQIPNSQYF. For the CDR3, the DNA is TGTGCCAGCAGCCAAATCCCTAACTCTCAGTACTTC.

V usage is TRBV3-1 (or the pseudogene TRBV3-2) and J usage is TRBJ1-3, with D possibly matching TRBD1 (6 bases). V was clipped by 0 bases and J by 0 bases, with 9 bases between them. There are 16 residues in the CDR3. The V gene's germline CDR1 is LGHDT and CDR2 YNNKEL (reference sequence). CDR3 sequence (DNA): TGTGCCAGCAGCCAAGATATCAGGGGCTCTGGAAACACCATATATTTT. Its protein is CASSQDIRGSGNTIYF.

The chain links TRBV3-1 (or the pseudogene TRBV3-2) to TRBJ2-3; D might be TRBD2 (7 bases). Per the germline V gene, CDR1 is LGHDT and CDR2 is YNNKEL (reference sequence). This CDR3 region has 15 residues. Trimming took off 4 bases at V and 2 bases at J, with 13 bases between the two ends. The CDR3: CASSRVGGPTDTQYF. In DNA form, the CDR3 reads TGTGCCAGCAGCCGAGTCGGGGGGCCCACAGATACGCAGTATTTT.

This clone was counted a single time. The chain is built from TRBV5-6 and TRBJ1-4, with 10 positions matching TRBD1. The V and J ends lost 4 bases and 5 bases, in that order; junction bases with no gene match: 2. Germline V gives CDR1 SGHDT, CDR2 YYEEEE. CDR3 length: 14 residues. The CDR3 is CASSPGQGNEKLFF. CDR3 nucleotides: TGTGCCAGCAGCCCGGGACAGGGGAATGAAAAACTGTTTTTT. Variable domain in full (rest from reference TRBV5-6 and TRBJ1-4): DAGVTQSPTHLIKTRGQQVTLRCSPKSGHDTVSWYQQALGQGPQFIFQYYEEEERQRGNFPDRFSGHQFPNYSSELNVNALLLGDSALYLCASSPGQGNEKLFFGSGTQLSVL.

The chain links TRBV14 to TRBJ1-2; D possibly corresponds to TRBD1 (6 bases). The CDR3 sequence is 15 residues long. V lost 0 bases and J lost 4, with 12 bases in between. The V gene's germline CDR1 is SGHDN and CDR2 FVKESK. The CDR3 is CASSQDPRGAYGYTF. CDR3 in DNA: TGTGCCAGCAGCCAAGATCCCAGGGGAGCCTATGGCTACACCTTC.

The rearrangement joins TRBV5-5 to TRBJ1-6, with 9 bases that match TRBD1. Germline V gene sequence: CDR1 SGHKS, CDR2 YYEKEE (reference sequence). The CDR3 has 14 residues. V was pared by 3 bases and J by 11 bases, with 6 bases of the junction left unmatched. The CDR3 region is CASSSGTGNTPLHF. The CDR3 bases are TGTGCCAGCAGCTCCGGGACAGGGAATACACCCCTCCACTTT.

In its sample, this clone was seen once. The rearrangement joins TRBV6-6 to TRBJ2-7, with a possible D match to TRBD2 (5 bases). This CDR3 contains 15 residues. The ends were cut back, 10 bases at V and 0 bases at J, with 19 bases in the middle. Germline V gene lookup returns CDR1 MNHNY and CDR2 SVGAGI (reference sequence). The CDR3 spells CATYEWRGISYEQYF. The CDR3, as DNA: TGTGCCACCTATGAGTGGAGAGGGATCTCCTACGAGCAGTACTTC.

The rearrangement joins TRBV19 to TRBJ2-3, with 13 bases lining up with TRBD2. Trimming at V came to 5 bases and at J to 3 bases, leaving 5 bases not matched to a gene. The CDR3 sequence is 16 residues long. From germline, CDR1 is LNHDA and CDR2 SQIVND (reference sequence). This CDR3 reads CASSPRTSGGTDTQYF. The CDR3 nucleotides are TGTGCCAGTAGTCCTAGGACTAGCGGGGGTACAGATACGCAGTATTTT.

The CDR3: CASRGGGSSGNTIYF. CDR3 nucleotide sequence: TGTGCCAGCAGGGGAGGTGGGAGCTCTGGAAACACCATATATTTT. The genes are TRBV2 and TRBJ1-3; D gene unclear. V lost 6 bases to trimming and J lost 0 bases, with 12 bases between them. Germline CDR1 SNHLY, CDR2 FYNNEI. This CDR3 region has 15 residues.

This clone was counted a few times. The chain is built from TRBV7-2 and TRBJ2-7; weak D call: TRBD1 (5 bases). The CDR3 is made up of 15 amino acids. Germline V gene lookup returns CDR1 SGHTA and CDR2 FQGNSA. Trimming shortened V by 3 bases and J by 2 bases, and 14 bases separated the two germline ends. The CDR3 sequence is CASSFTGGKAYEQYF. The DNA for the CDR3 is TGTGCCAGCAGCTTTACAGGTGGGAAGGCCTACGAGCAGTACTTC.

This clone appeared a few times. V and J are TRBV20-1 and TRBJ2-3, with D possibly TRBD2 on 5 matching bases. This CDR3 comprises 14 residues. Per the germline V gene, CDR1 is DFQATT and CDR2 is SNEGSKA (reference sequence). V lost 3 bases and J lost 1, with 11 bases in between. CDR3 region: CSASLRDGTDTQYF. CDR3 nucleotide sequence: TGCAGTGCTAGTCTGAGGGATGGCACAGATACGCAGTATTTT.